This T cell receptor (beta chain) was documented in a study of a mutant IDH1 vaccine in newly diagnosed glioma. The protocol was immunoSEQ multiplex PCR, while the TCRdb copy is restricted to in-frame clones and leaves out a portion. The data contain tens of thousands of clones, 80% to 90% of them seen just once; the ten biggest clones take up about 2.5%. Time point defined: baseline, week 1 (first vaccination visit). The treatment here: pre-vaccination baseline after standard-of-care therapy. V was trimmed by 4 bases and J by 6 bases, leaving 10 bases between them. The CDR3 runs 12 residues. The V gene's germline CDR1 is LNHDA and CDR2 SQIVND (reference sequence).

The TCR comes from a middle-aged man with glioma. Sequenced here: PBMCs, sampled from a glioma patient treated with radiotherapy, temozolomide or both. J is TRBJ2-7 and V is TRBV19; D remains ambiguous. For the CDR3, the DNA is TGTGCCAGTAGTACTTCATGGACCGAGCAGTACTTC. This gives the protein CASSTSWTEQYF.